Below, 5 T cell receptor beta chains from the same sample are listed, as sequenced in a study of identical twins. TCRdb re-analysed the 5' RACE reads in MiXCR, keeping a single row per CDR3 protein. The sample includes fewer than 650,000 distinct CDR3 sequences, about 7.6% of them seen just once. The same data also contributed to another study, on yellow fever vaccine responses in identical twins.

Sample: PBMCs. These receptors all stem from a woman in her late teens or twenties in good health.

The chain joins TRBV6-5 to TRBJ2-1, with D possibly TRBD1 on 6 matching bases. Germline V gene lookup returns CDR1 MNHEY and CDR2 SVGAGI. This CDR3 has 16 amino acids. Trimming cost V 4 bases and J 1 base, with 14 bases left between them. The CDR3 loop is CASSSEGEWSYNEQFF. CDR3 coding DNA: TGTGCCAGCAGTTCAGAGGGGGAGTGGTCCTACAATGAGCAGTTCTTC.

This clonotype was recorded many times. The V call is TRBV29-1, the J call TRBJ2-1, with a possible D match to TRBD1 (5 bases). Germline V gene data show CDR1 as SQVTM and CDR2 as ANQGSEA. Trimming took off 3 bases at V and 8 bases at J, with 14 bases between the two ends. The CDR3 has 13 residues. CDR3 in DNA: TGCAGCGTTGACAGGGCGGTTAATTATGAGCAGTTCTTC. Translating it yields CSVDRAVNYEQFF.

The genes are TRBV11-2 and TRBJ2-4, with 8 positions matching TRBD2. The CDR3 is 16 amino acids. Per germline, CDR1 SGHAT and CDR2 FQNNGV. Trimming removed 4 bases from V and 9 bases from J; junction bases left unmatched: 14. The CDR3 DNA sequence: TGTGCCAGCAGCTCCCTACGGGAGGGCCCGGCCAGCATTCAGTACTTC. Translating it yields CASSSLREGPASIQYF.

Ten or more counts support this clonotype. J is TRBJ1-4 and V is TRBV12-3 or TRBV12-4; 10 bases are shared with TRBD1. The CDR3 length is 15 residues. Trimming at V came to 5 bases and at J to 5 bases, leaving 5 bases not matched to a gene. DNA for the CDR3: TGTGCCAGCAGTCCGACAGGGGGCGGAAATGAAAAACTGTTTTTT. Residues: CASSPTGGGNEKLFF.

This clonotype was detected ten times or more. V is TRBV20-1 and J is TRBJ1-6; 8 bases align to TRBD1. The J segment lost 0 bases and the V segment lost 3 bases, leaving 7 bases of the junction unmatched. The germline V gene has CDR1 DFQATT and CDR2 SNEGSKA (reference sequence). The CDR3 sequence is 17 residues long. The DNA for the CDR3 is TGCAGTGCTAGCCCAGGACAGGGATCCTCCTATAATTCACCCCTCCACTTT. Its protein is CSASPGQGSSYNSPLHF.